The 29 T cell receptor beta chains in this list originate from one sample, sequenced in a study of cytomegalovirus exposure and HLA in healthy donors (dated by TCRdb to about 2017). Library preparation used the immunoSEQ multiplex PCR assay. The multiplex PCR relied on a mix of 60 forward primers for TCR Vbeta segments and 13 reverse primers for TCR Jbeta segments. Drawn from immuneACCESS, this table holds only the in-frame rearrangements with V and J called that TCRdb kept. Clones are partly lost; checked studies trace under half to an unresolved V gene and leave the rest unexplained. In this sample the table shows under 200,000 clones, 75% to 85% of which occur a single time. Clones ranked in the top ten supply about 7.4% of the sample. The specimen sequenced was PBMCs. All receptors derive from a male donor in good health and CMV-seropositive.

The rearrangement joins TRBV7-9 to TRBJ2-6; the match to TRBD1 covers 7 bases. The CDR3 is 15 amino acids. Losses at the gene ends were 5 bases for V and 3 bases for J; bases not matched to a gene: 4. CDR1 and CDR2 (germline): SEHNR, FQNEAQ (reference sequence). CDR3 protein: CASSPRGSGANVLTF. In DNA, the CDR3 is TGTGCCAGCAGCCCCAGGGGGAGTGGGGCCAACGTCCTGACTTTC.

The V gene is TRBV30, the J gene TRBJ1-2, with a weak D call TRBD1 (5 bases). The V gene lost 0 bases and the J gene lost 9 bases, with 14 bases spanning the gap. The CDR3 covers 13 residues. From germline, CDR1 is GTSNPN and CDR2 SVGIG (reference sequence). Here the CDR3 reads CAWSVGQGGRYTF. For the CDR3, the DNA is TGTGCCTGGAGTGTTGGGCAGGGAGGCCGCTACACCTTC.

The chain combines TRBV10-2 with TRBJ2-1; 8 bases are shared with TRBD2. The CDR3 consists of 15 residues. With 5 bases clipped from V and 3 bases from J, the junction kept 6 bases outside the gene matches. In germline, CDR1 is WSHSY, CDR2 SAAADI. CDR3 sequence (DNA): TGCGCCAGCAGTAGGTTAGCGGGGAGCTACAATGAGCAGTTCTTC. Translation gives CASSRLAGSYNEQFF.

This chain connects TRBV2 to TRBJ1-2; maybe TRBD1 (5 bases). The germline CDR1 and CDR2 sequences are SNHLY and FYNNEI. V dropped 4 bases and J dropped 5 bases, with 11 bases sitting between them. The CDR3 loop spans 13 amino acids. The CDR3 loop reads CASSVRAGYGYTF. The CDR3 nucleotides read TGTGCCAGCAGTGTTCGGGCAGGGTATGGCTACACCTTC.

This clone was counted only a few times. This sequence joins TRBV4-2 and TRBJ1-1; TRBD1 matches 10 bases. Looked up from germline, CDR1 is LGHNA and CDR2 is YNFKEQ. Trimming cost V 3 bases and J 1 base; bases outside gene matches: 2. The CDR3 totals 15 residues. The CDR3 DNA follows: TGTGCCAGCAGCCAGGACAGGGGGAGGAACACTGAAGCTTTCTTT. This encodes CASSQDRGRNTEAFF.

Written as DNA, the CDR3 is TGTGCCAGCAGCTTTGACGGAAACTACGAGCAGTACTTC. It specifies CASSFDGNYEQYF. The V call is TRBV7-3, the J call TRBJ2-5; D ambiguous. The J call may be faulty, since TRBJ2-7 better matches the DNA end. Germline CDR1 SGHTA, CDR2 FQGTGA. There are 13 residues in the CDR3.

In DNA form, the CDR3 reads TGTGCCAGCATCGGAACACGACTACCAGCCCTGATAGATACGCAGTATTTT. Its translation is CASIGTRLPALIDTQYF. This chain joins TRBV7-8 and TRBJ2-3; D might be TRBD2 (5 bases). The CDR3 extends over 17 amino acids. Trimming pared 7 bases from V and 5 bases from J, leaving 25 bases between. Germline lookup yields CDR1 SGHVS and CDR2 FQNEAQ.

V usage is TRBV7-9 and J usage is TRBJ1-1; unclear D gene. Trimming left V 6 bases short and J 7 bases short, with 15 bases between. The CDR3 is 13 residues long. CDR1 and CDR2 from the germline V gene are SEHNR and FQNEAQ (reference sequence). CDR3 bases: TGTGCCAGCAGAGCGGACCAGATTCATGAAGCTTTCTTT. It is translated as CASRADQIHEAFF.

The rearrangement links TRBV7-8 to TRBJ2-7; TRBD2 aligns across 10 bases. The CDR3 contains 16 residues. Losses at the gene ends were 1 base for V and 7 bases for J; bases not matched to a gene: 10. CDR1 is SGHVS, CDR2 FQNEAQ, per germline. The CDR3 sequence is CASSLVASGGPGEQYF. DNA for the CDR3: TGTGCCAGCAGCTTAGTGGCTAGCGGGGGCCCCGGGGAGCAGTACTTC. Full variable domain (missing parts from reference TRBV7-8 and TRBJ2-7): GAGVSQSPRYKVAKRGQDVALRCDPISGHVSLFWYQQALGQGPEFLTYFQNEAQLDKSGLPSDRFFAERPEGSVSTLKIQRTQQEDSAVYLCASSLVASGGPGEQYFGPGTRLTVT.

This clone was seen a few times. The J gene is TRBJ1-5, the V gene TRBV6-1, with D possibly matching TRBD1 (6 bases). Deletions cut 4 bases from V and 5 bases from J, with 12 bases between. Per the germline V gene, CDR1 is MNHNS and CDR2 is SASEGT. The CDR3 contains 14 residues. For the CDR3, the DNA is TGTGCCAGCAGTGGAAGGGGGAAAGATCAGCCCCAGCATTTT. This gives the protein CASSGRGKDQPQHF.

The rearrangement uses TRBV9 and TRBJ2-5, with 10 bases identical to TRBD2. CDR1 is SGDLS and CDR2 is YYNGEE in the germline V gene. This CDR3 contains 16 residues. Trimming removed 4 bases from V and 5 bases from J; junction bases left unmatched: 11. The CDR3 region has the DNA TGTGCCAGCAGCCACGGAGCGGGGGGGGCCGCGGAGACCCAGTACTTC. Translation gives CASSHGAGGAAETQYF.

The chain joins TRBV7-8 to TRBJ1-2; 9 bases fit TRBD1. The germline CDR1 and CDR2 sequences are SGHVS and FQNEAQ. The CDR3 has 14 residues. V was clipped by 0 bases and J by 7 bases; unmatched bases: 3. The CDR3 region has the DNA TGTGCCAGCAGCTTAGCGCCGGGACAGGGTGGCTACACCTTC. Protein product: CASSLAPGQGGYTF.

The rearrangement joins TRBV5-6 to TRBJ1-6; 12 nucleotides match TRBD1. V was pared by 0 bases and J by 6 bases, with 1 base of the junction left unmatched. This CDR3 has 16 amino acids. Germline values: CDR1 SGHDT, CDR2 YYEEEE. The CDR3 sequence is CASSLGDRGLNSPLHF. CDR3 sequence (DNA): TGTGCCAGCAGCTTGGGGGACAGGGGGCTTAATTCACCCCTCCACTTT. Drawing the rest from reference TRBV5-6 and TRBJ1-6, the complete variable domain is DAGVTQSPTHLIKTRGQQVTLRCSPKSGHDTVSWYQQALGQGPQFIFQYYEEEERQRGNFPDRFSGHQFPNYSSELNVNALLLGDSALYLCASSLGDRGLNSPLHFGNGTRLTVT.

The CDR3 spells CASLGGGDEQYF. The DNA for the CDR3 is TGTGCCAGCTTGGGGGGGGGCGATGAGCAGTACTTC. The chain joins TRBV6-1 to TRBJ2-7; TRBD2 is a possible D gene (7 bases). With 8 bases removed from V and 7 bases from J, the gap between germline ends came to 15 bases. There are 12 residues in the CDR3. Germline CDR1 reads MNHNS; CDR2 reads SASEGT.

The CDR3 region has the DNA TGTGCCAGCAGCCCATCAGAACACCCGAACACTGAAGCTTTCTTT. This encodes CASSPSEHPNTEAFF. This sequence joins TRBV5-4 and TRBJ1-1; D ambiguous. CDR3 length: 15 amino acids. V lost 4 bases to trimming and J lost 1 base, with 14 bases between them. CDR1 SGHNT and CDR2 YYREEE come from the germline V gene (reference sequence).

The chain has TRBV6-5 and TRBJ1-2, with D maybe TRBD1 (6 bases). Per the germline V gene, CDR1 is MNHEY and CDR2 is SVGAGI. This CDR3 spans 12 amino acids. Trimming left V 5 bases short and J 8 bases short, with 12 bases between. The CDR3 DNA is TGTGCCAGCAGTGAGGGGGAAGGAGGCTACACCTTC. Protein: CASSEGEGGYTF.

This chain joins TRBV7-3 and TRBJ2-2, with 7 bases aligning to TRBD1. Looked up from germline, CDR1 is SGHTA and CDR2 is FQGTGA. The CDR3 has 14 residues. V was pared by 5 bases and J by 3 bases, with 3 bases of the junction left unmatched. The CDR3 here is CASSVTGDTGELFF. CDR3 DNA: TGTGCCAGCAGCGTCACAGGGGACACCGGGGAGCTGTTTTTT.

The V and J genes are TRBV5-1 and TRBJ2-5; 11 positions match TRBD1. This CDR3 comprises 14 residues. J gave up 4 bases and V 4 bases, and 3 bases lay outside the gene matches. CDR1 is SGHRS and CDR2 is YFSETQ in the germline V gene. The CDR3 DNA is TGCGCCAGCAGCCGGGACAGGGGGGCAGAGACCCAGTACTTC. Translating it yields CASSRDRGAETQYF.

A single count supports this clone. The chain couples TRBV6-5 to TRBJ1-1, with TRBD1 identical over 7 bases. CDR3 length: 14 residues. The V and J ends lost 2 bases and 4 bases, in that order; junction bases with no gene match: 4. Germline V gene lookup returns CDR1 MNHEY and CDR2 SVGAGI. CDR3 protein: CASSYVRGVTEAFF. The CDR3 DNA is TGTGCCAGCAGTTACGTCAGGGGGGTCACTGAAGCTTTCTTT.

This clone appeared a few times. The rearrangement uses TRBV5-1 and TRBJ2-3, with a possible D match to TRBD2 (7 bases). Germline V gives CDR1 SGHRS, CDR2 YFSETQ. The CDR3 covers 16 residues. V shed 4 bases and J shed 1 base, with 16 bases lying between them. CDR3 nucleotides: TGCGCCAGCAGCCCCGGGGGGCCCCCGGGCACAGATACGCAGTATTTT. Its protein is CASSPGGPPGTDTQYF.

The chain links TRBV6-6 to TRBJ2-7, with 9 bases fitting TRBD1. Germline CDR1 reads MNHNY; CDR2 reads SVGAGI (reference sequence). Trimming cost V 2 bases and J 0 bases; bases outside gene matches: 5. The CDR3 has 16 amino acids. The CDR3 spells CASSYEGQGISYEQYF. The CDR3 DNA sequence: TGTGCCAGCAGTTACGAGGGACAGGGAATCTCCTACGAGCAGTACTTC.

V gene TRBV7-8 combines with J gene TRBJ1-1; D not resolved. The CDR3 totals 15 residues. V was shortened by 5 bases and J by 3 bases, with 16 bases between the two germline ends. Germline CDR1 is SGHVS and CDR2 is FQNEAQ. This chain's CDR3 is CASSQPMVGDTEAFF. The CDR3 DNA reads as TGTGCCAGCAGCCAACCAATGGTCGGGGACACTGAAGCTTTCTTT. The variable domain in full, with the rest retrieved from reference TRBV7-8 and TRBJ1-1, is GAGVSQSPRYKVAKRGQDVALRCDPISGHVSLFWYQQALGQGPEFLTYFQNEAQLDKSGLPSDRFFAERPEGSVSTLKIQRTQQEDSAVYLCASSQPMVGDTEAFFGQGTRLTVV.

The chain carries TRBV4-1 and TRBJ2-3, with D possibly being TRBD1 (7 bases). Trimming left V 0 bases short and J 3 bases short, with 13 bases between. The germline V gene has CDR1 MGHRA and CDR2 YSYEKL. CDR3 size: 16 residues. The CDR3 bases are TGCGCCAGCAGCCAAGAGGAGGGGGCTTGGACAGATACGCAGTATTTT. It codes for CASSQEEGAWTDTQYF.

This chain joins TRBV7-9 and TRBJ2-1; perhaps TRBD2 as D (6 bases). Trimming pared 0 bases from V and 15 bases from J, leaving 15 bases between. Per the germline V gene, CDR1 is SEHNR and CDR2 is FQNEAQ (reference sequence). CDR3 length equals 13 residues. The CDR3 coding sequence is TGTGCCAGCAGCTTAGCGCAGGGCGGGGTGTGGTTCTTC. This codes for CASSLAQGGVWFF.

The gene calls are TRBV5-6 and TRBJ2-2; 8 bases agree with TRBD2. The junction had 10 bases not matched to a gene; V was cut back by 3 bases and J by 3 bases. Germline loops: CDR1 SGHDT, CDR2 YYEEEE. The CDR3 consists of 17 residues. CDR3 DNA sequence: TGTGCCAGCAGCTCTCTGAGGGAGCGGGGGTACACCGGGGAGCTGTTTTTT. Translation: CASSSLRERGYTGELFF.

The gene calls are TRBV27 and TRBJ1-2, with a weak D call TRBD1 (5 bases). Germline loops: CDR1 MNHEY, CDR2 SMNVEV (reference sequence). V gave up 3 bases and J gave up 3 bases, with 11 bases separating them. The length of the CDR3 is 14 residues. CDR3 DNA sequence: TGTGCCAGCAGTTTCCTAGGGGAGGACTATGGCTACACCTTC. Its translation is CASSFLGEDYGYTF.

This clone occurred a few times. CDR3 in amino acids: CASSEGTGATDTQYF. The CDR3 DNA sequence: TGTGCCAGCAGTGAAGGGACAGGGGCCACAGATACGCAGTATTTT. The chain carries TRBV6-1 and TRBJ2-3; 9 bases fit TRBD1. This CDR3 has 15 amino acids. Germline values: CDR1 MNHNS, CDR2 SASEGT. The ends lost 1 base at V and 2 bases at J; junction bases unmatched: 1.

The V call is TRBV4-3, the J call TRBJ1-2; 9 positions match TRBD1. The CDR3 sequence is 15 residues long. Germline values: CDR1 LGHNA, CDR2 YSLEER. Trimming removed 4 bases from V and 8 bases from J; junction bases left unmatched: 11. The CDR3 loop reads CASSPYSQGARGYTF. CDR3 nucleotide sequence: TGCGCCAGCAGCCCTTATTCACAGGGGGCGAGGGGCTACACCTTC.

The V call is TRBV4-1, the J call TRBJ1-2, with D unresolved. This CDR3 has 14 amino acids. Germline V gives CDR1 MGHRA, CDR2 YSYEKL. The ends were cut back, 1 base at V and 2 bases at J, with 8 bases in the middle. The CDR3 coding sequence is TGCGCCAGCAGCCAAGTGCCAGGAAACTATGGCTACACCTTC. As protein: CASSQVPGNYGYTF.